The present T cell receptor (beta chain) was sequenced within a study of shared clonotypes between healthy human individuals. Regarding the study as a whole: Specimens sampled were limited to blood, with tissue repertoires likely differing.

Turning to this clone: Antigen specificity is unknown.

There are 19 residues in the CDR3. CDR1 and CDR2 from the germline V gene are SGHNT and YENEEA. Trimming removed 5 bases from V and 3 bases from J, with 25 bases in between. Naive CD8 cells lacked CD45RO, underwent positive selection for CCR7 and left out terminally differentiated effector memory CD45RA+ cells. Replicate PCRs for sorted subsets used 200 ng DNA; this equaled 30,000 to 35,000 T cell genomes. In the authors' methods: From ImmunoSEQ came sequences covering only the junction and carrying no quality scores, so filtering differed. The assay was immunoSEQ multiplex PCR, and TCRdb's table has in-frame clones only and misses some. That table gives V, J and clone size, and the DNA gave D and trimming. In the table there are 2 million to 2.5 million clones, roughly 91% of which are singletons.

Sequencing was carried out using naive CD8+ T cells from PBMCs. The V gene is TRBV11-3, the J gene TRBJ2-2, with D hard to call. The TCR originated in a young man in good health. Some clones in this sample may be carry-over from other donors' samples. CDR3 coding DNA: TGTGCCAGCAGCCAAGATACCAGCTTAGTGGCAGTTGACACCGGGGAGCTGTTTTTT. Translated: CASSQDTSLVAVDTGELFF.